This T cell receptor beta chain was recorded in a study of blood T cells in healthy people across ages. For the study at large: Roughly one uniquely barcoded beta molecule per two T cells was captured. Study results and caveats: With unsorted PBMCs, a conclusive comparison of naive versus antigen-experienced cells was not possible.

CDR3 size: 14 residues. V lost 0 bases and J lost 3, with 6 bases in between. Germline loops: CDR1 ENHRY, CDR2 SYGVKD. Sample donors were healthy Caucasian individuals that came from Russia, aged roughly 6 to 100. At least 5.5 micrograms of total RNA were extracted per sample. It was with a sample-barcoded 5' primer and a J-beta primer mix that a second PCR of roughly 7 to 12 cycles was run. One entry per CDR3 protein, called by TCRdb with MiXCR from the 5' RACE reads. The data hold fewer than 2 million distinct CDR3 sequences, with about 39% observed a single time. In regard to this clonotype: Its antigen is currently unknown.

The chain recombines TRBV10-3 with TRBJ2-1; D uncertain. The source material was blood. This receptor was obtained from a human donor in good health. The CDR3: CAISESLDYNEQFF. The CDR3 DNA reads TGTGCCATCAGTGAGTCCCTCGACTACAATGAGCAGTTCTTC.